This T cell receptor (beta chain) came from a study of siplizumab effects on memory and regulatory T cells. Overall study findings and caveats: Only a minority of proliferating CD4+ or CD8+ clones had an assignable naive or memory phenotype, with roughly 75-96% lacking one. In controls, around 25% of mappable alloreactive CD4+ clones were Treg-derived on average, versus around 70% with siplizumab.

Germline values: CDR1 LNHDA, CDR2 SQIVND (reference sequence). V was clipped by 3 bases and J by 0 bases, with 12 bases between them. This CDR3 is 16 amino acids long. In regard to this clone: Its matching antigen is unknown.

Method: immunoSEQ multiplex PCR; TCRdb's copy keeps in-frame clones and lacks some. The repertoire includes around 100,000 clones, roughly 94% of them detected once, and around 0.6% sits in the top ten. This TCR was sampled from a human donor in good health. This rearrangement joins TRBV19 to TRBJ1-3; D is perhaps TRBD1 (6 bases). The source material was Tregs sorted from blood. As DNA, the CDR3 is TGTGCCAGTAGTATCCAGACAGGCCTCTCTGGAAACACCATATATTTT. Protein sequence: CASSIQTGLSGNTIYF.